The 23 T cell receptor beta chains below were found in one sample sequenced in a study of radiotherapy plus CTLA-4 blockade in lung cancer. The protocol was immunoSEQ multiplex PCR, while the TCRdb copy is restricted to in-frame clones and leaves out a portion. The sample has tens of thousands of clones, approximately 81% seen once. This material consisted of peripheral blood, taken from a patient treated with radiotherapy plus ipilimumab. The receptors derive from a human donor with non-small cell lung cancer whose response to radiotherapy plus ipilimumab could not be evaluated.

This chain links TRBV19 with TRBJ2-7, with 8 bases matching TRBD1. Germline CDR1 is LNHDA and CDR2 is SQIVND (reference sequence). The CDR3 has 14 amino acids. Trimming cost V 4 bases and J 6 bases; bases outside gene matches: 8. For the CDR3, the DNA is TGTGCCAGTAGTACCCGGACAGGGAGAGTCGAGCAGTACTTC. Protein product: CASSTRTGRVEQYF.

This chain uses TRBV10-3 with TRBJ2-4; D is possibly TRBD2 (6 bases). V lost 4 bases and J 9 bases, leaving 13 bases between the germline ends. CDR1 is ENHRY and CDR2 is SYGVKD in the germline V gene. There are 13 residues in the CDR3. The CDR3 DNA sequence: TGTGCCATCAGTGTTGGAGTGGAGGGCATTCAGTACTTC. Its protein is CAISVGVEGIQYF.

This chain joins TRBV19 and TRBJ1-6; D is perhaps TRBD1 (5 bases). V lost 4 bases, J lost 9 bases, and 10 bases lay in between. Germline V lookup: CDR1 LNHDA, CDR2 SQIVND (reference sequence). This CDR3 is built from 13 residues. CDR3 loop: CASSKGGVSPLHF. CDR3 nucleotide sequence: TGTGCCAGTAGTAAAGGAGGGGTTTCACCCCTCCACTTT.

The genes are TRBV28 and TRBJ1-5; D is unresolved. The CDR3 covers 16 residues. Trimming took off 3 bases at V and 0 bases at J, with 12 bases between the two ends. From germline, CDR1 is MDHEN and CDR2 SYDVKM. The CDR3 here is CASSLVTPYSNQPQHF. The CDR3, as DNA: TGTGCCAGCAGTTTGGTGACACCCTATAGCAATCAGCCCCAGCATTTT.

V usage is TRBV7-9 and J usage is TRBJ1-1; D is unresolved. V lost 1 base and J lost 5, with 11 bases in between. Germline V gives CDR1 SEHNR, CDR2 FQNEAQ (reference sequence). The CDR3 is 14 amino acids. CDR3 coding DNA: TGTGCCAGCAGCTTAGTGGGAGGGCTTACTGAAGCTTTCTTT. Its protein product is CASSLVGGLTEAFF.

The CDR3, as DNA: TGTGCCAGCAGCCAAATGCTAGCGTCAAACACCGGGGAGCTGTTTTTT. Translation: CASSQMLASNTGELFF. This chain connects TRBV4-2 to TRBJ2-2, with a possible D match to TRBD2 (6 bases). CDR3 length: 16 residues. CDR1 and CDR2 from the germline V gene are LGHNA and YNFKEQ. V lost 2 bases, J lost 2 bases, and 12 bases lay in between.

The rearrangement links TRBV15 to TRBJ1-2, with D uncertain. The CDR3 loop spans 13 amino acids. V was pared by 1 base and J by 14 bases, with 17 bases between. Per germline, CDR1 LNHNV and CDR2 YYDKDF (reference sequence). CDR3 sequence (DNA): TGTGCCACCAGCAGAGCCGGACTCCCGGATGGGACCTTC. This translates into CATSRAGLPDGTF.

This rearrangement joins TRBV7-3 to TRBJ2-6, with D possibly being TRBD1 (5 bases). Germline CDR1 is SGHTA and CDR2 is FQGTGA. The CDR3 loop spans 19 amino acids. V was clipped by 3 bases and J by 0 bases, with 18 bases between them. The CDR3 sequence is CASSFQTSGKGSGANVLTF. The CDR3, as DNA: TGTGCCAGCAGCTTCCAAACCTCAGGGAAGGGCTCTGGGGCCAACGTCCTGACTTTC.

V and J are TRBV7-8 and TRBJ2-7; tentatively, D is TRBD2 (6 bases). The CDR3 is made up of 14 amino acids. The germline gives CDR1 SGHVS, CDR2 FQNEAQ. V lost 5 bases and J lost 0, with 11 bases in between. In DNA, the CDR3 is TGTGCCAGCAGCCTGGGGAGGAGCTCCTACGAGCAGTACTTC. It encodes CASSLGRSSYEQYF.

This clone was observed once. The chain has TRBV5-1 and TRBJ2-7, with D possibly TRBD1 on 5 matching bases. The ends were cut back, 0 bases at V and 5 bases at J, with 15 bases in the middle. Germline-derived CDR1 and CDR2 are SGHRS and YFSETQ. The CDR3 has 15 amino acids. CDR3 protein: CASSLEGKSSHEQYF. The CDR3 nucleotides are TGCGCCAGCAGCTTGGAGGGGAAGAGTTCCCACGAGCAGTACTTC.

The chain combines TRBV28 with TRBJ2-1, with D perhaps matching TRBD2 (9 bases). The CDR3 is made up of 16 amino acids. V was shortened by 1 base and J by 9 bases, with 19 bases between the two germline ends. Germline values: CDR1 MDHEN, CDR2 SYDVKM. This CDR3 reads CASSLLASGTGGEQFF. The CDR3, as DNA: TGTGCCAGCAGTTTATTAGCTAGCGGGACAGGTGGTGAGCAGTTCTTC.

V gene TRBV29-1 combines with J gene TRBJ1-2, with D perhaps TRBD1 (6 bases). Germline loops: CDR1 SQVTM, CDR2 ANQGSEA. The ends were cut back, 7 bases at V and 2 bases at J, with 14 bases in the middle. The CDR3 has 13 amino acids. This CDR3 is CSANPQGNYGYTF. DNA of the CDR3: TGCAGCGCCAACCCACAGGGAAACTATGGCTACACCTTC.

The chain combines TRBV28 with TRBJ1-6; TRBD1 is a possible D gene (5 bases). Trimming stripped 3 bases from V and 10 bases from J, with 16 bases between. The CDR3 sequence is 15 residues long. Germline CDR1 and CDR2: MDHEN and SYDVKM. CDR3 loop: CASSFDDREQSPLHF. The CDR3 DNA reads as TGTGCCAGCAGTTTCGACGACAGAGAGCAATCACCCCTCCACTTT.

The chain recombines TRBV9 with TRBJ2-2; TRBD1 matches 10 bases. Germline V lookup: CDR1 SGDLS, CDR2 YYNGEE. The V gene end was trimmed by 2 bases and the J gene end by 4 bases; junction bases not matched to a gene: 11. CDR3 length equals 18 residues. The CDR3 bases are TGTGCCAGCAGCGTGAGAGGGACCGGGACAGGGGTCACCGGGGAGCTGTTTTTT. Amino acids: CASSVRGTGTGVTGELFF.

This sequence joins TRBV7-2 and TRBJ2-1; 10 bases agree with TRBD2. The CDR3 contains 19 residues. The trim removed 1 base at V and 6 bases at J, leaving 15 bases unmatched. Germline V gene lookup returns CDR1 SGHTA and CDR2 FQGNSA. DNA for the CDR3: TGTGCCAGCAGCTTAGGGGTGAGGACTAGCGGCCCCTTGGGCAATGAGCAGTTCTTC. Encoded protein: CASSLGVRTSGPLGNEQFF.

The chain recombines TRBV4-1 with TRBJ2-1, with 8 bases lining up with TRBD2. Losses at the gene ends were 0 bases for V and 8 bases for J; bases not matched to a gene: 12. There are 17 residues in the CDR3. The germline V gene has CDR1 MGHRA and CDR2 YSYEKL. CDR3 nucleotide sequence: TGCGCCAGCAGCCAAGATCCCCAGGGACTAGTCATCTATGAGCAGTTCTTC. The encoded protein is CASSQDPQGLVIYEQFF.

Remarks on this clone: The same CDR3 is also encoded by other DNA sequences in this sample. The chain carries TRBV4-3 and TRBJ2-7; 7 nucleotides match TRBD2. The CDR3 contains 15 residues. Trimming took 1 base from V and 0 from J; bases not matched to a gene: 3. CDR1 and CDR2 from the germline V gene are LGHNA and YSLEER. The CDR3 nucleotides are TGCGCCAGCAGCCAAGGGGGCGGGAGCTCCTACGAGCAGTACTTC. Amino acids: CASSQGGGSSYEQYF.

The V and J genes are TRBV13 and TRBJ2-1; TRBD2 aligns across 8 bases. Germline loops: CDR1 PRHDT, CDR2 FYEKMQ (reference sequence). The CDR3 runs 16 residues. Trimming at V came to 4 bases and at J to 5 bases, leaving 10 bases not matched to a gene. CDR3 nucleotides: TGTGCCAGCAGCTCGCGACTAGCGATACCACACAATGAGCAGTTCTTC. It codes for CASSSRLAIPHNEQFF.

The chain combines TRBV18 with TRBJ1-1; D remains ambiguous. The germline V gene has CDR1 KGHSH and CDR2 LQKENI. V was trimmed by 10 bases and J by 1 base, leaving 19 bases between them. CDR3 length equals 15 residues. CDR3 amino acids: CATGETIKSNTEAFF. The CDR3 bases are TGTGCCACCGGAGAAACAATTAAATCGAACACTGAAGCTTTCTTT.

This chain joins TRBV19 and TRBJ1-5; D perhaps matches TRBD1 (5 bases). The germline gives CDR1 LNHDA, CDR2 SQIVND (reference sequence). Trimming left V 5 bases short and J 1 base short, with 12 bases between. The CDR3 runs 15 residues. The CDR3 loop is CASSPRVFSNQPQHF. The CDR3 DNA is TGTGCCAGTAGTCCCAGGGTTTTCAGCAATCAGCCCCAGCATTTT.

Details on this clone: Other DNA sequences in the same sample also yield this CDR3. The CDR3 reads CAISESGGSGNTIYF. CDR3 in DNA: TGTGCCATCAGTGAGTCTGGCGGGTCTGGAAACACCATATATTTT. The rearrangement uses TRBV10-3 and TRBJ1-3; D remains ambiguous. The CDR3 consists of 15 residues. The V gene lost 0 bases and the J gene lost 1 base, with 7 bases spanning the gap. CDR1 is ENHRY, CDR2 SYGVKD, per germline.

The rearrangement joins TRBV9 to TRBJ1-5; 8 bases match TRBD1. The germline V gene has CDR1 SGDLS and CDR2 YYNGEE. There are 14 residues in the CDR3. The J segment lost 4 bases and the V segment lost 2 bases, leaving 2 bases of the junction unmatched. CDR3 DNA sequence: TGTGCCAGCAGCGTGGGACAGGATAATCAGCCCCAGCATTTT. It yields the protein CASSVGQDNQPQHF.

This clone was detected a few times. This sequence joins TRBV4-2 and TRBJ2-7, with a possible D match to TRBD1 (5 bases). CDR3 size: 13 residues. Germline loops: CDR1 LGHNA, CDR2 YNFKEQ. The V gene lost 0 bases and the J gene lost 12 bases, with 15 bases spanning the gap. This chain's CDR3 is CASSQDLGVPGYF. In DNA, the CDR3 is TGTGCCAGCAGCCAAGATCTAGGGGTACCTGGGTACTTC.